These 3 T cell receptor beta chains originate from one sample sequenced in a study of shared clonotypes between healthy human individuals. Assay: immunoSEQ multiplex PCR; the TCRdb copy retains only in-frame clones and omits some. The data show approximately 2,200,000 clones, about 93% seen once. Naive CD8 cells lacked CD45RO and underwent positive selection for CCR7, leaving out terminally differentiated effector memory CD45RA+ cells. The sequenced sample consisted of naive CD8+ T cells from PBMCs. The receptors derive from a man between 18 and 35 years old in good health. Some clones in this sample may be carry-over from other donors' samples.

The chain couples TRBV6-4 to TRBJ2-1, with no clear D. There are 15 residues in the CDR3. Germline CDR1 is MRHNA and CDR2 is SNTAGT. V shed 7 bases and J shed 8 bases, with 21 bases lying between them. Here the CDR3 DNA reads TGTGCCAGCACAGCTACCCACCCATTTGGCGATGAGCAGTTCTTC. As protein: CASTATHPFGDEQFF.

This clone has just a few counts. The chain uses TRBV28 and TRBJ1-1, with a weak D call TRBD1 (5 bases). Trimming shortened V by 8 bases and J by 3 bases, and 7 bases separated the two germline ends. Germline CDR1 and CDR2: MDHEN and SYDVKM. The CDR3 runs 11 residues. CDR3 in DNA: TGTGCCAGCCGGACATACACTGAAGCTTTCTTT. It encodes CASRTYTEAFF. The whole variable domain, filled in from reference TRBV28 and TRBJ1-1, reads DVKVTQSSRYLVKRTGEKVFLECVQDMDHENMFWYRQDPGLGLRLIYFSYDVKMKEKGDIPEGYSVSREKKERFSLILESASTNQTSMYLCASRTYTEAFFGQGTRLTVV.

The gene calls are TRBV5-6 and TRBJ2-2, with D unresolved. Germline V lookup: CDR1 SGHDT, CDR2 YYEEEE. The CDR3 has 16 residues. The V and J ends lost 1 base and 4 bases respectively, with 14 bases between them. The DNA of the CDR3 is TGTGCCAGCAGCTTGTTTGGCATCACCGTCACCGGGGAGCTGTTTTTT. Translating it yields CASSLFGITVTGELFF.